This T cell receptor beta chain was documented in a study of vaccination and CD4 T cells after COVID-19. On the study more broadly: Comprising six males and four females, the convalescent participants counted two Hispanic individuals among them. Study-level results: Reactive clone data from convalescent patients indicated a median of approximately 90% appearing only post-vaccination.

The Oncomine TCR Beta short-read assay generated sequence data from the DNA of cultured CD4+ T cells. Investigators isolated genomic DNA from cultured CD4+ T cells. TCRdb re-called the PCR reads with MiXCR, one entry per CDR3 protein. The data show 8,000 to 9,500 distinct CDR3 sequences, 45% to 55% seen once. This clonotype was found a few times. Its antigen is as yet unknown. Treatment meaning: 10-day PBMC culture with coronavirus spike peptide pools or control peptides (ViraFEST assay). Investigators obtained the unexposed donor's CD4+ T cells before the COVID-19 pandemic (2011-2018). The CDR3 length is 16 residues. Deletions cut 9 bases from V and 5 bases from J, with 22 bases between. Germline loops: CDR1 MNHNS, CDR2 SASEGT.

The sample comprised CD4+ T cells from blood, cultured in vitro. The receptor was isolated from a human donor in good health. The chain carries TRBV6-1 and TRBJ2-2; TRBD1 might be the D (6 bases). The CDR3 nucleotides read TGTGCCAGTGAGCAGGGGCAGGGTTTGGGGACCGGGGAGCTGTTTTTT. It is translated as CASEQGQGLGTGELFF.